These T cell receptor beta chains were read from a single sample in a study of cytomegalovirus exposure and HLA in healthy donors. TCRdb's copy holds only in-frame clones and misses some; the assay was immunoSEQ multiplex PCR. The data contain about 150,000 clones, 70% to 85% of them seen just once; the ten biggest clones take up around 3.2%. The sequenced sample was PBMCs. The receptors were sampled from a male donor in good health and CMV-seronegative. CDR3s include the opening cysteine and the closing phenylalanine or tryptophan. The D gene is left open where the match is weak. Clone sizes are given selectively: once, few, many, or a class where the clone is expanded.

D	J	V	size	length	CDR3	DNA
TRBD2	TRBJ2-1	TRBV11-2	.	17	CASSFYAGTSAGNEQFF	TGTGCCAGCAGCTTTTACGCCGGGACTAGCGCGGGAAATGAGCAGTTCTTC
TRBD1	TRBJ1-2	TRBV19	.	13	CASSTSGGGGYTF	TGTGCCAGTAGTACCTCAGGGGGCGGTGGCTACACCTTC
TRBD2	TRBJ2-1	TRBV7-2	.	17	CASSLGPGDYSYNEQFF	TGTGCCAGCAGCTTAGGGCCTGGGGACTACTCCTACAATGAGCAGTTCTTC
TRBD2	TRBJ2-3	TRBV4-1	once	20	CASSQGTSANRRRSTDTQYF	TGCGCCAGCAGCCAGGGGACTAGCGCCAACCGCCGGAGGAGCACAGATACGCAGTATTTT
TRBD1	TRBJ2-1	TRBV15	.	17	CATSRRGTGSPYNEQFF	TGTGCCACCAGCAGACGAGGGACAGGGAGTCCCTACAATGAGCAGTTCTTC
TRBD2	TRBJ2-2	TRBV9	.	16	CASSGASGSPRGELFF	TGTGCCAGCAGCGGAGCTAGCGGGAGCCCTAGAGGGGAGCTGTTTTTT
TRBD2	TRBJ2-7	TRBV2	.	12	CARRGLAHEQYF	TGTGCCAGACGTGGACTAGCGCACGAGCAGTACTTC
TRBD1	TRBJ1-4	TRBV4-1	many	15	CASSQPGQGNEKLFF	TGCGCCAGCAGCCAGCCGGGACAGGGAAATGAAAAACTGTTTTTT
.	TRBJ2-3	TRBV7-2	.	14	CASSLEGGTDTQYF	TGTGCCAGCAGCTTAGAAGGCGGAACAGATACGCAGTATTTT
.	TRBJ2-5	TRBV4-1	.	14	CASSYGQTQETQYF	TGCGCCAGCAGCTACGGACAGACTCAAGAGACCCAGTACTTC
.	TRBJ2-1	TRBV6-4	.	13	CASSDSGTNEQFF	TGTGCCAGCAGTGACTCTGGCACCAATGAGCAGTTCTTC
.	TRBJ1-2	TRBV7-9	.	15	CASSVTAAANYGYTF	TGTGCCAGCAGCGTGACGGCGGCAGCCAACTATGGCTACACCTTC
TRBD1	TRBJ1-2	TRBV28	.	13	CASSFSTGYGYTF	TGTGCCAGCAGTTTTTCGACAGGGTATGGCTACACCTTC
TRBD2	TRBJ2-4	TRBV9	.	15	CASSATSGSQNIQYF	TGTGCCAGCAGCGCGACTAGCGGGAGTCAAAACATTCAGTACTTC
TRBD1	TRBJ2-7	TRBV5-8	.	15	CASSGENDRDYEQYF	TGTGCCAGCAGCGGGGAAAACGACAGGGACTACGAGCAGTACTTC
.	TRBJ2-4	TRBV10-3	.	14	CAISDRVAKNIQYF	TGTGCCATCAGTGACAGGGTAGCCAAAAACATTCAGTACTTC
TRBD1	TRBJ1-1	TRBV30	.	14	CAWDRTGWNTEAFF	TGTGCCTGGGACCGGACAGGGTGGAACACTGAAGCTTTCTTT
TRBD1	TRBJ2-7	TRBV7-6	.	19	CASSLAPGQGDSWTSEQYF	TGTGCCAGCAGCTTAGCGCCGGGACAGGGGGACTCTTGGACTTCCGAGCAGTACTTC
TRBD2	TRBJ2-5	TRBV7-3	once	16	CASSPGLAAGQETQYF	TGTGCCAGCAGCCCAGGACTAGCCGCGGGCCAAGAGACCCAGTACTTC
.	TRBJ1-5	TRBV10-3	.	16	CAISPRYVYSNQPQHF	TGTGCCATCAGCCCCCGGTATGTATATAGCAATCAGCCCCAGCATTTT
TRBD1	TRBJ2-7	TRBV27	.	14	CASSPQGFGKEQYF	TGTGCCAGCAGTCCACAGGGGTTTGGAAAGGAGCAGTACTTC
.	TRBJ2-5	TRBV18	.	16	CASSPPTRRVQETQYF	TGTGCCAGCTCACCACCGACTAGAAGGGTCCAAGAGACCCAGTACTTC
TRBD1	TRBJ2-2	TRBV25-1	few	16	CASSGTGTGNTEELFF	TGTGCCAGCAGTGGGACTGGGACAGGAAACACCGAGGAGCTGTTTTTT
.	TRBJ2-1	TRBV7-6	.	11	CASSSSNEQFF	TGTGCCAGCAGCTCGTCCAATGAGCAGTTCTTC
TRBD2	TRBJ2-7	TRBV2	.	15	CASSEALAGAGEQYF	TGTGCCAGCAGTGAAGCGTTAGCGGGAGCTGGCGAGCAGTACTTC
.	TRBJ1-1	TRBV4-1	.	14	CASSQDRGNTEAFF	TGCGCCAGCAGCCAAGATAGGGGGAACACTGAAGCTTTCTTT
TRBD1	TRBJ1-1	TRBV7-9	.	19	CASSLALTRDRGLLTEAFF	TGTGCCAGCAGCTTAGCGCTAACACGGGACAGGGGGCTGCTTACTGAAGCTTTCTTT
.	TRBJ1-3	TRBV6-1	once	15	CASSATGSSGNTIYF	TGTGCCAGCAGTGCAACAGGGAGCTCTGGAAACACCATATATTTT
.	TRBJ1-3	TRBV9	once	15	CASSPLDSSGNTIYF	TGTGCCAGCAGCCCCCTGGACAGTTCTGGAAACACCATATATTTT
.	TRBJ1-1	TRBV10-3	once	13	CAIRDPLNTEAFF	TGTGCCATCCGGGATCCTTTGAACACTGAAGCTTTCTTT
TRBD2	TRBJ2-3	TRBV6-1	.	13	CASSPNSGRTQYF	TGTGCCAGCAGCCCAAATAGCGGGAGAACGCAGTATTTT
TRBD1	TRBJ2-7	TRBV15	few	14	CATSSGQGIEEQYF	TGTGCCACCAGCAGCGGACAGGGTATTGAGGAGCAGTACTTC
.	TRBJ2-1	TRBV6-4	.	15	CASSDSDGDHNEQFF	TGTGCCAGCAGTGACTCAGATGGAGATCACAATGAGCAGTTCTTC